The 6 T cell receptor gamma chains listed next were all sequenced from one sample in a study of gamma delta lymphoproliferative disorders and STAT genes. TCRdb reran clone calling via CATT on the multiplex PCR reads. The data hold about 1,500 gamma-chain clones, with around 9.6% observed a single time. Sequencing used genomic DNA taken from PBMCs of patients and controls. Sequenced input: blood. The receptors derive from a human donor in good health.

This sequence joins TRGV10 and TRGJ1 or TRGJ2. No J gene is reported in TCRdb; it was inferred here by comparing the DNA with germline. TRGV10 counts as an open reading frame of uncertain function. V lost 14 bases to trimming and J lost 4 bases; unmatched junction nucleotides: 6. The CDR3 runs to 10 residues. This chain's CDR3 is CARGYYKKLF. The CDR3 DNA reads TGTGCTCGCGGCTATTATAAGAAACTCTTT.

This clone is medium-sized (0.01 to 0.1%) in the sample. This rearrangement joins TRGV4 to TRGJ1 or TRGJ2. The J gene, absent from TCRdb, was called here by matching the DNA to germline. The CDR3 loop spans 14 amino acids. V lost 3 bases to trimming and J lost 0 bases; unmatched junction nucleotides: 5. Germline V lookup: CDR1 EGSTGY, CDR2 YDSYTSSV. The CDR3 DNA sequence: TGTGCCACCTGGGATCCCTCGAATTATTATAAGAAACTCTTT. Translated: CATWDPSNYYKKLF.

This clone is labeled as medium-sized (0.01 to 0.1%). This chain connects TRGV4 to TRGJP1. Because TCRdb records no J gene, it was assigned here through a match of the DNA to germline. CDR3 size: 13 residues. The germline V gene has CDR1 EGSTGY and CDR2 YDSYTSSV. V was pared by 0 bases and J by 11 bases, with 6 bases of the junction left unmatched. CDR3 sequence: CATWDGPRWFKIF. The DNA of the CDR3 is TGTGCCACCTGGGATGGGCCTCGATGGTTCAAGATATTT.

By sample share, this clone is large. Germline and junction disagree at one end, which may indicate a read error. This chain joins TRGV10 and TRGJP1. No J segment appears in TCRdb, so it was assigned here by matching the sequence to germline. TRGV10 falls under the ORF class, with uncertain function. CDR3 length: 9 amino acids. The CDR3 spells CSVGWFKIF. DNA for the CDR3: TGCTCAGTGGGTTGGTTCAAGATATTT.

By share of the sample, this clone is medium-sized. The J gene is TRGJ1 or TRGJ2, the V gene TRGV8. The J gene, left out of TCRdb, was set here by checking the DNA against germline. Per the germline V gene, CDR1 is VENAVY and CDR2 is YDSYNSRV. This CDR3 spans 12 amino acids. The ends lost 2 bases at V and 10 bases at J; junction bases unmatched: 8. Here the CDR3 reads CATWDTVSKKLF. CDR3 bases: TGTGCCACCTGGGATACAGTTTCCAAGAAACTCTTT.

This clone is judged medium-sized (0.01 to 0.1%). Here the CDR3 DNA reads TGTGCCACCTGGGATGGGGGCCCCAATAAGAAACTCTTT. Its protein product is CATWDGGPNKKLF. The chain links TRGV4 to TRGJ1 or TRGJ2. Because TCRdb records no J gene, it was assigned here through a match of the DNA to germline. After removal of 0 bases from V and 8 bases from J, the junction contained 7 bases not matched to a gene. Germline V gene data show CDR1 as EGSTGY and CDR2 as YDSYTSSV. CDR3 size: 13 residues.